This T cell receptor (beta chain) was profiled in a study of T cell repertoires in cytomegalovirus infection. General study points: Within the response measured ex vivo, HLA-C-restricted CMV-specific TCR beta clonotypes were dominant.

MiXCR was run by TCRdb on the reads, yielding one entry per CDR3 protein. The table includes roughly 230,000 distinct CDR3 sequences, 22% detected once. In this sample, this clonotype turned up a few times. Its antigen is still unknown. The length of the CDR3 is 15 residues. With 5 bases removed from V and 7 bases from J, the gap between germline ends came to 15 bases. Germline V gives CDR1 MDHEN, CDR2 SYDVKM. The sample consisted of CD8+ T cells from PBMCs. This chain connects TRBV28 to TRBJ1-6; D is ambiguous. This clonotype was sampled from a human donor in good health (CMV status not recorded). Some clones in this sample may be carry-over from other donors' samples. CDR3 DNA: TGTGCCAGCAGTCCCCCCGGGCCCGGGAATTCACCCCTCCACTTT. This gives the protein CASSPPGPGNSPLHF.